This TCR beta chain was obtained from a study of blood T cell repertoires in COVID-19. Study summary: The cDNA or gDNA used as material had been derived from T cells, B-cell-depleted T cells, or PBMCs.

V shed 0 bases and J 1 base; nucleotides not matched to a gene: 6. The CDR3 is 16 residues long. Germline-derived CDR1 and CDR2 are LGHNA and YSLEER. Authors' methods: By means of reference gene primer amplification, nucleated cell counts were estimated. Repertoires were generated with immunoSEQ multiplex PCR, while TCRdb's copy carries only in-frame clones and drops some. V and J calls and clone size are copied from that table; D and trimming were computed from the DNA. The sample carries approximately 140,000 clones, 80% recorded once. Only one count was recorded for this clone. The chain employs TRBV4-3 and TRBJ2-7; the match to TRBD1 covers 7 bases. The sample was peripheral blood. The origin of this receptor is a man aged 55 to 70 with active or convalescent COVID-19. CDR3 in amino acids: CASSQDRQGLSYEQYF. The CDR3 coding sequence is TGCGCCAGCAGCCAAGATAGACAGGGTCTTTCCTACGAGCAGTACTTC.